What follows describes a single TCR beta chain. What it binds is unknown. The data are from a study of cytomegalovirus exposure and HLA in healthy donors. The CDR3 is made up of 12 amino acids. Germline CDR1 is MNHEY and CDR2 is SVGAGI. V was cut by 5 bases and J by 5 bases, with 9 bases left in between. Overall study findings and caveats: Accounts indicate the classifier identified cytomegalovirus status with strong specificity and sensitivity.

Profiled with immunoSEQ multiplex PCR; TCRdb holds only in-frame clones, not every one. The repertoire holds tens of thousands of clones, with 96% as singletons. The specimen was PBMCs. The TCR was taken from a man between 18 and 29 years old in good health and CMV-seronegative. The chain recombines TRBV6-5 with TRBJ1-1; unclear D gene. CDR3 region: CASSETGTEAFF. The CDR3 nucleotides read TGTGCCAGCAGTGAAACCGGGACTGAAGCTTTCTTT.